These 23 T cell receptor beta chains were sequenced from one sample in a study of shared clonotypes between healthy human individuals. Naive CD8 cells were CD45RO-negative, positively selected for CCR7, excluding terminally differentiated effector memory CD45RA+ cells. The repertoire was sequenced with immunoSEQ multiplex PCR; TCRdb's copy has only in-frame clones and lacks some. In the table there are about 2,100,000 clones, about 93% of which are singletons. Material: naive CD8+ T cells from PBMCs. These receptor sequences come from a young man in good health. Some clones in this sample may be carry-over from other donors' samples.

The V and J genes are TRBV13 and TRBJ2-7; tentative D call: TRBD1 (5 bases). V was pared by 2 bases and J by 2 bases, with 16 bases between. The CDR3 consists of 16 residues. Germline-derived CDR1 and CDR2 are PRHDT and FYEKMQ (reference sequence). CDR3: CASSLFPRRATYEQYF. CDR3 bases: TGTGCCAGCAGCTTATTCCCCCGCAGGGCAACCTACGAGCAGTACTTC.

The chain links TRBV7-9 to TRBJ2-2, with D perhaps TRBD2 (5 bases). The CDR3 covers 17 residues. The germline V gene encodes CDR1 SEHNR and CDR2 FQNEAQ (reference sequence). V was cut by 5 bases and J by 3 bases, with 19 bases left in between. CDR3 DNA: TGTGCCAGCAGCAATGGTCTCGTGGGAGCGTACACCGGGGAGCTGTTTTTT. It translates to CASSNGLVGAYTGELFF.

With respect to this clone: Different DNA sequences within this sample yield the same CDR3. The chain combines TRBV11-2 with TRBJ2-7; 8 positions agree with TRBD2. V shed 3 bases, J shed 1 base, and the junction held 5 bases outside the gene matches. The CDR3 runs 15 residues. Germline CDR1 and CDR2: SGHAT and FQNNGV. CDR3 sequence reads: CASSLGAGGSYEQYF. The CDR3 DNA follows: TGTGCCAGCAGCTTGGGGGCGGGAGGTTCCTACGAGCAGTACTTC.

The chain combines TRBV5-1 with TRBJ2-1, with D tentatively TRBD1 or TRBD2 (6 bases each). Germline V CDR1 and CDR2: SGHRS, YFSETQ. The CDR3 covers 16 residues. The V gene lost 4 bases and the J gene lost 10 bases, with 24 bases spanning the gap. The CDR3 spells CASSLRGTGDILEQFF. CDR3 DNA: TGCGCCAGCAGCCTTCGGGGGACTGGGGACATTCTCGAGCAGTTCTTC.

The chain combines TRBV11-2 with TRBJ2-1; TRBD2 agrees at 8 bases. Germline V gives CDR1 SGHAT, CDR2 FQNNGV. The V and J ends lost 1 base and 3 bases, in that order; junction bases with no gene match: 11. This CDR3 has 18 amino acids. CDR3 coding DNA: TGTGCCAGCAGCTTAGTAGCCAGCGGGAGAGGGGTCTACAATGAGCAGTTCTTC. Translating it yields CASSLVASGRGVYNEQFF.

The chain employs TRBV27 and TRBJ2-1, with TRBD2 matching over 7 bases. CDR1 MNHEY and CDR2 SMNVEV come from the germline V gene (reference sequence). The CDR3 spans 17 residues. V lost 5 bases to trimming and J lost 1 base; unmatched junction nucleotides: 11. In nucleotides, the CDR3 is TGTGCCAGCAGTCCTAGCGCGGGGGATCTTTCCTACAATGAGCAGTTCTTC. It codes for CASSPSAGDLSYNEQFF.

The chain combines TRBV4-3 with TRBJ2-1, with 9 nucleotides matching TRBD1. Germline V gives CDR1 LGHNA, CDR2 YSLEER. This CDR3 contains 15 residues. Unmatched junction bases numbered 2, after V lost 3 bases and J lost 2 bases. The CDR3 protein is CASSQGQGTYNEQFF. DNA for the CDR3: TGCGCCAGCAGCCAGGGACAGGGAACCTACAATGAGCAGTTCTTC.

In regard to this clone: Other nucleotide sequences in the sample specify the same CDR3. The chain combines TRBV27 with TRBJ2-7, with 9 bases aligning to TRBD1. The junction had 6 bases not matched to a gene; V was cut back by 1 base and J by 2 bases. Germline CDR1 and CDR2: MNHEY and SMNVEV (reference sequence). The CDR3 has 16 amino acids. The CDR3: CASSLLGGQGPYEQYF. The CDR3 DNA sequence: TGTGCCAGCAGTTTATTGGGGGGACAGGGCCCCTACGAGCAGTACTTC.

V and J are TRBV4-1 and TRBJ2-3; D gene ambiguous. The V end was cut by 1 base, the J end by 2 bases, with 13 bases between. Germline V CDR1 and CDR2: MGHRA, YSYEKL. This CDR3 has 16 residues. CDR3 nucleotide sequence: TGCGCCAGCAGCCAAGGGGCCGCTTCCTACACAGATACGCAGTATTTT. Its translation is CASSQGAASYTDTQYF.

V gene TRBV7-9 combines with J gene TRBJ2-2; D may be TRBD1 (5 bases). Trimming shortened V by 5 bases and J by 1 base, and 20 bases separated the two germline ends. Germline V gives CDR1 SEHNR, CDR2 FQNEAQ (reference sequence). The CDR3 spans 18 residues. CDR3 protein: CASSPRVSGLGNTGELFF. For the CDR3, the DNA is TGTGCCAGCAGCCCCCGCGTCTCAGGGCTGGGGAACACCGGGGAGCTGTTTTTT.

This chain links TRBV4-1 with TRBJ2-1; TRBD2 matches 12 bases. The germline gives CDR1 MGHRA, CDR2 YSYEKL. V was pared by 1 base and J by 8 bases, with 15 bases of the junction left unmatched. The CDR3 consists of 19 residues. The CDR3 region has the DNA TGCGCCAGCAGCCAAGTTTGGTCTAGCGGGAGGGCCGACGCGTATGAGCAGTTCTTC. It encodes CASSQVWSSGRADAYEQFF.

The V call is TRBV10-3, the J call TRBJ2-7; tentative D call: TRBD1 (5 bases). Germline CDR1 and CDR2: ENHRY and SYGVKD. This CDR3 is built from 15 residues. V was trimmed by 5 bases and J by 3 bases, leaving 17 bases between them. Written as DNA, the CDR3 is TGTGCCATCAGTTCGCGTGTAGACAGATTCTACGAGCAGTACTTC. Amino acids: CAISSRVDRFYEQYF.

V is TRBV23-1 and J is TRBJ1-4; D unresolved. TRBV23-1 is placed among ORFs of uncertain function. V lost 10 bases and J 3 bases, leaving 15 bases between the germline ends. The CDR3 extends over 14 amino acids. This CDR3 is CATLLGRANEKLFF. CDR3 nucleotide sequence: TGCGCCACCCTTTTGGGCCGGGCTAATGAAAAACTGTTTTTT.

The V gene is TRBV5-6, the J gene TRBJ1-1, with 11 bases identical to TRBD1. The CDR3 length is 15 residues. Unmatched junction bases numbered 2, after V lost 0 bases and J lost 4 bases. Germline V gene data show CDR1 as SGHDT and CDR2 as YYEEEE. The CDR3 reads CASSLGGTGGTEAFF. The CDR3 DNA follows: TGTGCCAGCAGCTTGGGAGGGACAGGGGGCACTGAAGCTTTCTTT.

This clone was counted once. This chain joins TRBV7-2 and TRBJ2-1; TRBD2 matches 11 bases. The germline gives CDR1 SGHTA, CDR2 FQGNSA. The CDR3 is made up of 15 amino acids. With 5 bases clipped from V and 6 bases from J, the junction kept 6 bases outside the gene matches. Here the CDR3 reads CASSPLAGGRNEQFF. CDR3 coding DNA: TGTGCCAGCAGCCCCCTAGCGGGAGGACGCAATGAGCAGTTCTTC. Complete variable domain (other parts from reference TRBV7-2 and TRBJ2-1): GAGVSQSPSNKVTEKGKDVELRCDPISGHTALYWYRQSLGQGLEFLIYFQGNSAPDKSGLPSDRFSAERTGGSVSTLTIQRTQQEDSAVYLCASSPLAGGRNEQFFGPGTRLTVL.

This clone was counted once. The V and J genes are TRBV14 and TRBJ1-5; a weak D match, TRBD1 (6 bases). Germline CDR1 and CDR2: SGHDN and FVKESK. V lost 5 bases to trimming and J lost 5 bases, with 13 bases between them. The CDR3 contains 14 residues. CDR3 protein: CASSTGRGDQPQHF. CDR3 nucleotide sequence: TGTGCCAGCAGCACGGGCAGGGGTGATCAGCCCCAGCATTTT.

This rearrangement joins TRBV19 to TRBJ1-5, with 8 bases that match TRBD1. Germline CDR1 and CDR2: LNHDA and SQIVND (reference sequence). V trimming: 5 bases; J trimming: 2 bases; junction bases outside the gene matches: 8. This CDR3 has 16 amino acids. This CDR3 reads CASSLPGGKGNQPQHF. The CDR3 nucleotides are TGTGCCAGTAGTCTCCCAGGGGGCAAGGGCAATCAGCCCCAGCATTTT.

This chain links TRBV6-1 with TRBJ2-1; 8 nucleotides match TRBD1. CDR1 and CDR2 (germline): MNHNS, SASEGT. V was pared by 6 bases and J by 7 bases, with 8 bases of the junction left unmatched. The length of the CDR3 is 14 residues. The CDR3 loop is CASRGRTGRNEQFF. As DNA, the CDR3 is TGTGCCAGCAGGGGTCGGACAGGGCGGAATGAGCAGTTCTTC.

The chain carries TRBV7-6 and TRBJ1-1; TRBD1 matches at 8 bases. The V gene's germline CDR1 is SGHVS and CDR2 FNYEAQ. This CDR3 contains 16 residues. V lost 3 bases, J lost 2 bases, and 8 bases stayed unmatched. The chain's CDR3 is CASSLGLRGPNTEAFF. In DNA, the CDR3 is TGTGCCAGCAGCTTGGGTCTCAGGGGGCCAAACACTGAAGCTTTCTTT.

J is TRBJ2-7 and V is TRBV7-8, with 10 bases that match TRBD2. Per germline, CDR1 SGHVS and CDR2 FQNEAQ. The CDR3 sequence is 14 residues long. Trimming at V came to 5 bases and at J to 3 bases, leaving 4 bases not matched to a gene. This CDR3 reads CASSSSGRHYEQYF. CDR3 in DNA: TGTGCCAGCAGCAGTAGCGGGAGGCACTACGAGCAGTACTTC.

The chain carries TRBV28 and TRBJ1-5; TRBD1 matches 10 bases. CDR1 and CDR2 (germline): MDHEN, SYDVKM. V dropped 6 bases and J dropped 5; count of bases not matched to a gene: 7. The CDR3 loop spans 15 amino acids. The DNA of the CDR3 is TGTGCCAGCAGCGGCCGGGACAGGGGTGATCAGCCCCAGCATTTT. This sequence encodes CASSGRDRGDQPQHF.

Details on this clone: Other DNA sequences within the sample encode an identical CDR3. The chain has TRBV19 and TRBJ1-1; 9 bases match TRBD1. The CDR3 runs 14 residues. J lost 5 bases, V lost 4 bases, and 5 bases had no gene match. CDR1 and CDR2 (germline): LNHDA, SQIVND (reference sequence). DNA for the CDR3: TGTGCCAGTAGTACCAACAGGGGGCGGACTGAAGCTTTCTTT. As protein: CASSTNRGRTEAFF.

In the case of this clone: This same CDR3 is encoded by further DNA sequences in the sample. The V and J genes are TRBV5-1 and TRBJ2-5; 7 nucleotides line up with TRBD1. CDR3 length: 14 residues. Germline V CDR1 and CDR2: SGHRS, YFSETQ. V shed 1 base, J shed 4 bases, and the junction held 4 bases outside the gene matches. The CDR3 reads CASSLWAGGETQYF. The CDR3, as DNA: TGCGCCAGCAGCTTGTGGGCAGGGGGAGAGACCCAGTACTTC.